These 10 T cell receptor beta chains were all obtained from the same sample, sequenced in a study of blood T cell repertoires in COVID-19. The method was immunoSEQ multiplex PCR; TCRdb's version includes in-frame clones alone and lacks a portion of them. This table has under 200,000 clones, 82% appearing once. Sequenced sample: peripheral blood. The receptors were gathered from a woman aged 60-70 years with COVID-19, enrolled during active disease.

The CDR3 loop reads CASSVIRTEAGELFF. In nucleotides, the CDR3 is TGTGCCAGCAGCGTGATACGGACAGAGGCCGGGGAGCTGTTTTTT. V usage is TRBV28 and J usage is TRBJ2-2; possible D gene TRBD1, 6 bases. V was trimmed by 6 bases and J by 6 bases, leaving 17 bases between them. The V gene's germline CDR1 is MDHEN and CDR2 SYDVKM. The CDR3 loop spans 15 amino acids. Full variable domain (missing parts from reference TRBV28 and TRBJ2-2): DVKVTQSSRYLVKRTGEKVFLECVQDMDHENMFWYRQDPGLGLRLIYFSYDVKMKEKGDIPEGYSVSREKKERFSLILESASTNQTSMYLCASSVIRTEAGELFFGEGSRLTVL.

V gene TRBV5-1 combines with J gene TRBJ2-1; a possible D gene is TRBD1 (5 bases). From germline, CDR1 is SGHRS and CDR2 YFSETQ. This CDR3 has 14 amino acids. V was trimmed by 0 bases and J by 4 bases, leaving 8 bases between them. The CDR3 loop reads CASSLGGRYNEQFF. The CDR3 nucleotides read TGCGCCAGCAGCTTGGGGGGCAGGTACAATGAGCAGTTCTTC.

This chain connects TRBV27 to TRBJ2-1; D is possibly TRBD1 (6 bases). The CDR3 contains 11 residues. Germline lookup yields CDR1 MNHEY and CDR2 SMNVEV (reference sequence). Trimming removed 8 bases from V and 8 bases from J, with 10 bases in between. As DNA, the CDR3 is TGTGCCAGCTATCAGGGGTATGAGCAGTTCTTC. It codes for CASYQGYEQFF.

This chain joins TRBV28 and TRBJ2-7; weak D call: TRBD1 (6 bases). This CDR3 is built from 13 residues. V gave up 6 bases and J gave up 5 bases, with 14 bases separating them. Germline V lookup: CDR1 MDHEN, CDR2 SYDVKM. CDR3 bases: TGTGCCAGCAGGGGGGCCTACGGGAACGAGCAGTACGTC. This translates into CASRGAYGNEQYV.

The chain joins TRBV5-5 to TRBJ2-7; 10 nucleotides align to TRBD1. The junction had 3 bases not matched to a gene; V was cut back by 4 bases and J by 2 bases. Germline-derived CDR1 and CDR2 are SGHKS and YYEKEE (reference sequence). This CDR3 is 14 amino acids long. As DNA, the CDR3 is TGTGCCAGCAGCCCCGGACAGGGGGCCTACGAGCAGTACGTC. Translated: CASSPGQGAYEQYV.

The V call is TRBV7-9, the J call TRBJ2-7, with D unresolved. CDR1 is SEHNR, CDR2 FQNEAQ, per germline (reference sequence). V was clipped by 1 base and J by 4 bases, with 5 bases between them. The CDR3 runs to 12 residues. The CDR3 DNA reads TGTGCCAGCAGCTTAGTCGCGTACGAGCAGTACTTC. Its translation: CASSLVAYEQYF.

This clone has only one observation. V and J are TRBV29-1 and TRBJ2-7, with D maybe TRBD1 (6 bases). This CDR3 is 13 amino acids long. CDR1 and CDR2 (germline): SQVTM, ANQGSEA. The V end lost 6 bases, the J end lost 0 bases, and 12 bases lay between the germline ends. Here the CDR3 reads CSVSQGPSYEQYF. In DNA form, the CDR3 reads TGCAGCGTCTCACAGGGCCCCTCCTACGAGCAGTACTTC.

The genes are TRBV2 and TRBJ1-2, with D possibly TRBD1 on 6 matching bases. Trimming took off 5 bases at V and 6 bases at J, with 19 bases between the two ends. This CDR3 spans 15 amino acids. Germline CDR1 is SNHLY and CDR2 is FYNNEI. The CDR3 sequence is CASSRGQSLGDGYTF. CDR3 coding DNA: TGTGCCAGCAGTCGCGGACAGTCTCTAGGCGATGGCTACACCTTC.

The V gene is TRBV28, the J gene TRBJ2-7, with 12 bases matching TRBD2. From germline, CDR1 is MDHEN and CDR2 SYDVKM. This CDR3 spans 14 amino acids. Trimming at V came to 6 bases and at J to 3 bases, leaving 3 bases not matched to a gene. In DNA, the CDR3 is TGTGCCAGCAGACCGGGACTAGCGGGCTACGAGCAGTACTTC. It encodes CASRPGLAGYEQYF.

This clone turned up a few times. The V call is TRBV19, the J call TRBJ1-5; 8 nucleotides match TRBD1. Germline loops: CDR1 LNHDA, CDR2 SQIVND (reference sequence). The CDR3 spans 21 residues. V gave up 3 bases and J gave up 15 bases; unmatched junction bases: 34. The DNA of the CDR3 is TGTGCCAGTAGTATTTTGTTGTTTGTTGGGAGGACAGGGTTTGACTTTCCGCCTTTGCATTTT. This sequence encodes CASSILLFVGRTGFDFPPLHF.